This T cell receptor (beta chain) derives from a study of T cell responses to AZD1222 COVID-19 vaccine (dated by TCRdb to the early 2020s). Looking at the study overall: A total of approximately 250 trial participants underwent TCR sequencing, of whom about 210 had received two doses of AZD1222 and 26 had received two doses of the MenACWY control vaccine. Trial participants were enrolled by age into 18-55, 56-69 and 70-plus year subgroups, with 148, 28 and 57 TCR-sequenced participants respectively. Here is what the overall study found, with its caveats: Conclusions about previously exposed vaccinees were limited because only a handful of AZD1222 recipients were SARS-CoV-2 seropositive at baseline. The 56-69-year group was small, and its depth increase did not reach significance, likely because of low power. Because no day 14 peak-response samples were available, the repertoires could be characterized only after the peak T cell response. Most participants were white British and females outnumbered males, and the authors suggested that clonal diversity may have been underestimated. Reportedly, almost half of the unique spike-specific TCRs recognized epitopes lying outside the regions that are mutated in the B.1.351 and B.1.1.7 variants. Spike-specific TCR breadth and depth rose significantly after two AZD1222 doses compared with day 0 and with MenACWY recipients. CD4 TCRs associated with the vaccine covered the entire spike protein, and the dominant responses were in regions 160-218 and 743-854.

The CDR3 regions of human TCRbeta chains were analyzed by immunosequencing. Per the authors' processing: TCRs in the repertoires were compared against a reference library of SARS-CoV-2-specific TCRs that had been generated with the MIRA antigen-specificity platform. Breadth was defined as the fraction of unique TCRs that were SARS-CoV-2-associated. Depth was defined as the fraction of total T cells that were SARS-CoV-2-associated. Using the MIRA data, each spike-specific TCR was mapped to the spike region that the TCR reacts to and placed in a CD4 or CD8 class. Log10-transformed breadth and depth values were compared by one-way ANOVA with Sidak's multiple comparisons tests. TCRdb limited this immuneACCESS table to in-frame rearrangements with V and J called. A share of clones is missing; checked studies link under half to unresolved V genes, and the rest is unexplained. V, J and clone size are those of that table, while D and trimming were read from the DNA. This sample comprises 160,000 or so clones, around nine tenths of them detected only once. Approximately 1.4% of the sample comes from the top ten.

In the case of this clone: The clone's antigen remains unknown. One base away there is no much larger clone; base qualities are not given.

CDR1 and CDR2 were assigned from the germline V gene (reference sequence) as GTSNPN and SVGIG. V and J are truncated by 4 bases and 2 bases respectively, leaving an intervening sequence of 14 bases. CDR3 length: 14 amino acids, cysteine to phenylalanine. The sequence is cut down to CDR3 DNA, 42 bases in frame from base 1. The sample's time point, from its label and the paper: about 28 days (+/-7) after the second vaccine dose. Because spike-specific TCR depth and breadth did not differ between the two schedules, AZD1222 recipients who got a second dose at roughly 4 weeks were pooled with those who got a second dose at roughly 12 weeks. Vaccinee samples came from UK trials COV001 and COV002, including a single-blind randomized controlled phase 2/3 trial of AZD1222 (ChAdOx1 nCoV-19) in healthy adults. Trial participant PBMC samples were collected at day 0 and day 28 after the second dose for TCRbeta chain sequencing.

The clonotype comes from an adult who received the AZD1222 COVID-19 vaccine. The chain is encoded by TRBV30 joined to TRBJ1-1; a tentative D call is TRBD1 (6 bases match). Source: peripheral blood, taken 28 days after the second AZD1222 dose. The CDR3 region: CAWNAGTQNTEAFF. Here is the DNA: TGTGCCTGGAACGCCGGGACACAAAACACTGAAGCTTTCTTT.